The 30 T cell receptor beta chains below all came from one sample that was sequenced in a study of shared clonotypes between healthy human individuals. Repertoires were generated with immunoSEQ multiplex PCR, while TCRdb's copy carries only in-frame clones and drops some. The table lists some 680,000 clones, more than 70% of them singletons. Sequencing was performed on memory CD4+ T cells sorted from blood. The subset is: CD45RA-negative fraction. The source of these receptors is a woman aged 25 to 39 in good health.

The chain recombines TRBV7-9 with TRBJ2-1; the match to TRBD2 covers 7 bases. V was clipped by 5 bases and J by 9 bases; unmatched bases: 4. From germline, CDR1 is SEHNR and CDR2 FQNEAQ (reference sequence). This CDR3 contains 12 residues. The CDR3 reads CASSGGLLEQFF. The CDR3 DNA is TGTGCCAGCAGCGGGGGACTACTTGAGCAGTTCTTC.

This clone was recorded only once. This chain links TRBV5-6 with TRBJ1-2; a weak D match, TRBD1 (5 bases). This CDR3 spans 16 amino acids. CDR1 and CDR2 from the germline V gene are SGHDT and YYEEEE. The ends were cut back, 4 bases at V and 2 bases at J, with 18 bases in the middle. The CDR3 reads CASSRTPGSGNYGYTF. In DNA form, the CDR3 reads TGTGCCAGCAGCAGAACCCCGGGATCAGGGAACTATGGCTACACCTTC.

This chain links TRBV7-9 with TRBJ2-2; D unclear. The CDR3 is 15 amino acids. Trimming shortened V by 2 bases and J by 1 base, and 8 bases separated the two germline ends. The germline gives CDR1 SEHNR, CDR2 FQNEAQ (reference sequence). DNA for the CDR3: TGTGCCAGCAGCTTAACCCCCGTGAACACCGGGGAGCTGTTTTTT. It translates to CASSLTPVNTGELFF.

The chain is built from TRBV27 and TRBJ2-5; TRBD1 aligns across 8 bases. This CDR3 has 15 amino acids. CDR1 is MNHEY and CDR2 is SMNVEV in the germline V gene (reference sequence). The V gene end was trimmed by 6 bases and the J gene end by 1 base; junction bases not matched to a gene: 7. The DNA of the CDR3 is TGTGCCAGCAGCACCTATACAGGGGGCCAAGAGACCCAGTACTTC. Translating gives CASSTYTGGQETQYF.

The V gene is TRBV6-1, the J gene TRBJ2-7; no reliable D call. V lost 0 bases and J lost 0, with 9 bases in between. This CDR3 contains 15 residues. Germline lookup yields CDR1 MNHNS and CDR2 SASEGT. In DNA, the CDR3 is TGTGCCAGCAGTGAAGCGTGGATTCTCTCCTACGAGCAGTACTTC. Translating gives CASSEAWILSYEQYF.

Concerning this clone itself: The same CDR3 also results from other DNA sequences found in this sample. The V gene is TRBV6-4, the J gene TRBJ2-2; no definite D call. CDR3 length: 14 amino acids. V was cut by 2 bases and J by 1 base, with 5 bases left in between. The germline gives CDR1 MRHNA, CDR2 SNTAGT. In DNA, the CDR3 is TGTGCCAGCAGTGACGTCGGGAACACCGGGGAGCTGTTTTTT. Its translation: CASSDVGNTGELFF.

The chain employs TRBV6-6 and TRBJ1-1; D is uncertain. V dropped 7 bases and J dropped 0 bases, with 15 bases sitting between them. Germline assignment: CDR1 MNHNY and CDR2 SVGAGI (reference sequence). The CDR3 loop spans 15 amino acids. The CDR3 DNA reads TGTGCCAGCACCCACGGTGGCGGATTGAACACTGAAGCTTTCTTT. Its protein is CASTHGGGLNTEAFF.

The rearrangement links TRBV18 to TRBJ2-5; TRBD2 is a possible D gene (6 bases). From germline, CDR1 is KGHSH and CDR2 LQKENI. Deletions cut 6 bases from V and 1 base from J, with 9 bases between. The CDR3 runs 13 residues. CDR3 sequence reads: CASSAGGQETQYF. The CDR3 DNA reads as TGTGCCAGCTCCGCCGGGGGCCAAGAGACCCAGTACTTC. Using reference TRBV18 and TRBJ2-5 for the parts outside the CDR3, the full variable domain is NAGVMQNPRHLVRRRGQEARLRCSPMKGHSHVYWYRQLPEEGLKFMVYLQKENIIDESGMPKERFSAEFPKEGPSILRIQQVVRGDSAAYFCASSAGGQETQYFGPGTRLLVL.

This clone was counted between two and nine times. The chain uses TRBV7-9 and TRBJ2-5; 8 nucleotides match TRBD1. Germline CDR1 reads SEHNR; CDR2 reads FQNEAQ (reference sequence). CDR3 length: 13 amino acids. Unmatched junction bases numbered 7, after V lost 8 bases and J lost 5 bases. CDR3 DNA: TGTGCCAGCGGACAGGGAGGATGGGAGACCCAGTACTTC. Amino acids: CASGQGGWETQYF.

The chain combines TRBV4-2 with TRBJ2-1; 8 positions match TRBD2. The CDR3 contains 15 residues. From germline, CDR1 is LGHNA and CDR2 YNFKEQ. Trimming removed 6 bases from V and 0 bases from J; junction bases left unmatched: 4. The CDR3 nucleotides read TGTGCCAGCAGTTCGGGGGGGGACTCCTACAATGAGCAGTTCTTC. As protein: CASSSGGDSYNEQFF.

A note on this clone: Mismatch with germline at one junction end may stem from a read error. The chain links TRBV2 to TRBJ2-2; D unresolved. The CDR3 extends over 15 amino acids. The germline CDR1 and CDR2 sequences are SNHLY and FYNNEI. The CDR3 DNA sequence: TGTGCCAGCAGCGAAGAGGTCAGAAACACCGGGGAGCTGTTTTTT. This encodes CASSEEVRNTGELFF.

This chain uses TRBV30 with TRBJ2-6, with unresolved D. Germline V gene lookup returns CDR1 GTSNPN and CDR2 SVGIG (reference sequence). The germline V and J ends were trimmed by 0 bases and 2 bases, with 2 bases remaining between them. This CDR3 contains 13 residues. CDR3 nucleotide sequence: TGTGCCTGGAGTGTAACTGGGGCCAACGTCCTGACTTTC. This codes for CAWSVTGANVLTF.

This sequence joins TRBV5-1 and TRBJ2-3; no clear D gene. Germline lookup yields CDR1 SGHRS and CDR2 YFSETQ. This CDR3 comprises 15 residues. V shed 1 base and J shed 1 base, with 10 bases lying between them. The CDR3 DNA follows: TGCGCCAGCAGCTTGTCAGAATTCGGCACAGATACGCAGTATTTT. As protein: CASSLSEFGTDTQYF.

About this clone: This same CDR3 is encoded by further DNA sequences in the sample. This chain connects TRBV2 to TRBJ1-5; TRBD1 agrees at 7 bases. In germline, CDR1 is SNHLY, CDR2 FYNNEI. The CDR3 sequence is 13 residues long. V lost 8 bases to trimming and J lost 1 base; unmatched junction nucleotides: 2. The CDR3 reads CASRGQSNQPQHF. CDR3 in DNA: TGTGCCAGCCGGGGACAGAGCAATCAGCCCCAGCATTTT.

This clone was observed at least ten times. The chain is built from TRBV28 and TRBJ2-1, with TRBD2 matching 9 bases. Germline V gives CDR1 MDHEN, CDR2 SYDVKM. V lost 7 bases and J lost 4; bases outside the gene matches: 11. The CDR3 runs to 16 residues. In nucleotides, the CDR3 is TGTGCCAGCATGGAAGTAGCGGGAGCTAGGTACAATGAGCAGTTCTTC. Translating gives CASMEVAGARYNEQFF.

The chain links TRBV7-9 to TRBJ1-1, with TRBD1 matching over 8 bases. This CDR3 contains 15 residues. J lost 4 bases, V lost 3 bases, and 7 bases had no gene match. Germline values: CDR1 SEHNR, CDR2 FQNEAQ (reference sequence). The CDR3 DNA is TGTGCCAGCAGCTTGGTTACAGGGGGGTTCACTGAAGCTTTCTTT. This translates into CASSLVTGGFTEAFF.

Regarding this clone: Other DNA sequences in the sample encode the same CDR3. The chain couples TRBV9 to TRBJ2-3; the D is unclear. V was clipped by 0 bases and J by 5 bases, with 4 bases between them. Germline CDR1 SGDLS, CDR2 YYNGEE. The CDR3 spans 12 residues. This CDR3 reads CASSVVGDTQYF. CDR3 coding DNA: TGTGCCAGCAGCGTAGTAGGAGATACGCAGTATTTT.

The CDR3 nucleotides are TGTGCCAGCAGCTTAGGTCCGCCTAACTCCTACGAGCAGTACTTC. Protein product: CASSLGPPNSYEQYF. The rearrangement joins TRBV7-9 to TRBJ2-7; D gene ambiguous. Germline V gene data show CDR1 as SEHNR and CDR2 as FQNEAQ (reference sequence). Trimming removed 1 base at V and 0 bases at J, with 10 bases between. There are 15 residues in the CDR3.

The chain recombines TRBV5-1 with TRBJ2-5; 9 bases agree with TRBD1. V trimming: 4 bases; J trimming: 5 bases; junction bases outside the gene matches: 12. CDR3 length: 16 residues. Germline-derived CDR1 and CDR2 are SGHRS and YFSETQ. The CDR3: CASSTASGQGRETQYF. In nucleotides, the CDR3 is TGCGCCAGCAGCACGGCATCGGGACAGGGAAGGGAGACCCAGTACTTC.

The chain has TRBV7-2 and TRBJ2-3; D uncertain. The CDR3 loop spans 14 amino acids. V was trimmed by 2 bases and J by 4 bases, leaving 10 bases between them. Germline assignment: CDR1 SGHTA and CDR2 FQGNSA. The CDR3 sequence: CASSLTVVSDTQYF. The CDR3, as DNA: TGTGCCAGCAGCTTAACGGTCGTGTCAGATACGCAGTATTTT.

The gene calls are TRBV5-6 and TRBJ2-3; D remains unclear. The CDR3 totals 15 residues. V was trimmed by 2 bases and J by 2 bases, leaving 12 bases between them. Germline values: CDR1 SGHDT, CDR2 YYEEEE. The CDR3 protein is CASSLPGDPTDTQYF. The CDR3 nucleotides are TGTGCCAGCAGCTTACCGGGCGACCCCACAGATACGCAGTATTTT.

The chain carries TRBV7-9 and TRBJ2-1; D is possibly TRBD2 (6 bases). Germline lookup yields CDR1 SEHNR and CDR2 FQNEAQ (reference sequence). The CDR3 spans 12 residues. V shed 5 bases and J shed 7 bases, with 9 bases lying between them. The CDR3 DNA sequence: TGTGCCAGCAGCCAGACTAGAAATGAGCAGTTCTTC. It specifies CASSQTRNEQFF.

This chain uses TRBV28 with TRBJ1-5; the D gene is possibly TRBD1 (6 bases). The CDR3 has 15 amino acids. The germline V gene has CDR1 MDHEN and CDR2 SYDVKM. Between the trimmed V and J ends, which lost 7 bases and 2 bases, there was a span of 15 bases. The CDR3, as DNA: TGTGCCAGCAAGTTTGGGGGCTCTCGCAATCAGCCCCAGCATTTT. Translated, it gives CASKFGGSRNQPQHF. Full variable domain (missing parts from reference TRBV28 and TRBJ1-5): DVKVTQSSRYLVKRTGEKVFLECVQDMDHENMFWYRQDPGLGLRLIYFSYDVKMKEKGDIPEGYSVSREKKERFSLILESASTNQTSMYLCASKFGGSRNQPQHFGDGTRLSIL.

This clone was seen a single time. This chain uses TRBV6-5 with TRBJ2-3; 10 nucleotides align to TRBD2. The trim removed 6 bases at V and 3 bases at J, leaving 6 bases unmatched. The CDR3 is made up of 15 amino acids. Germline lookup yields CDR1 MNHEY and CDR2 SVGAGI. This chain's CDR3 is CASSRAGGVTDTQYF. As DNA, the CDR3 is TGTGCCAGCAGCCGAGCGGGAGGGGTGACAGATACGCAGTATTTT.

This chain connects TRBV30 to TRBJ1-1; D is unresolved. Trimming left V 1 base short and J 7 bases short, with 1 base between. There are 9 residues in the CDR3. The germline V gene has CDR1 GTSNPN and CDR2 SVGIG (reference sequence). CDR3 in amino acids: CAWSGEAFF. For the CDR3, the DNA is TGTGCCTGGAGTGGTGAAGCTTTCTTT.

The table lists this clone with a few counts. The gene calls are TRBV28 and TRBJ2-7, with a weak D call TRBD2 (5 bases). The germline V gene encodes CDR1 MDHEN and CDR2 SYDVKM. The V and J ends lost 10 bases and 3 bases respectively, with 22 bases between them. The CDR3 has 15 residues. CDR3 coding DNA: TGTGCCACCCGACATGAGAAACTAGTATTCTACGAGCAGTACTTC. Translation gives CATRHEKLVFYEQYF.

The CDR3 bases are TGTGCCAGCAGAGAGGGTGGACTAGCGAGCCACCTCTACGAGCAGTACTTC. This sequence encodes CASREGGLASHLYEQYF. This chain links TRBV21-1 with TRBJ2-7; the tabulated D call, TRBD2, remains unverified against the DNA. TRBV21-1 is designated a pseudogene. The CDR3 covers 17 residues.

The rearrangement uses TRBV1 and TRBJ1-5. TRBV1 is noted as a pseudogene. CDR3 size: 17 residues. The CDR3 region has the DNA TGCACCAGCAGCCAAGATCGGGGGCTGGGAAGCAATCAGCCCCAGCATTTT. Amino acids: CTSSQDRGLGSNQPQHF.

This clone has just a few counts. The chain joins TRBV25-1 to TRBJ2-6; D assignment may be TRBD1 or TRBD2 (5 bases each). The CDR3 is 18 amino acids. From germline, CDR1 is MGHDK and CDR2 SYGVNS. V was clipped by 2 bases and J by 0 bases, with 14 bases between them. The CDR3, as DNA: TGTGCCAGCAGTGAAGGGTTCGGGGACCACTCTGGGGCCAACGTCCTGACTTTC. Its protein product is CASSEGFGDHSGANVLTF.

The gene calls are TRBV13 and TRBJ2-1; D ambiguous. In germline, CDR1 is PRHDT, CDR2 FYEKMQ (reference sequence). The CDR3 runs 14 residues. V lost 8 bases to trimming and J lost 4 bases, with 15 bases between them. The CDR3 DNA reads as TGTGCCAGCCGGGTCGGGCCCGGGTACAATGAGCAGTTCTTC. Translating gives CASRVGPGYNEQFF.